This record covers a single T cell receptor beta chain. At least ten counts were recorded for this clonotype. Its antigen is still unknown. Qualities for individual bases were not recorded, and no much larger clone is one base off. Stable Graves' hyperthyroidism was defined as the absence of progression to ophthalmopathy over 18 months of follow-up. Hyperthyroidism patients were newly diagnosed, with disease duration under 2 months, and aged 18 to 65 years. Patients with uncontrolled infections, other autoimmune diseases, pregnancy or lactation were excluded. Clinical symptoms, serum thyroxine and TRAb, thyroid ultrasound, and orbital computed tomography formed the basis for the diagnoses. Trizol reagent was used to extract total RNA, and RNA quality was then checked on an Agilent 2100 Bioanalyzer. These data originate in a study of T cells in Graves' hyperthyroidism and ophthalmopathy (dated by TCRdb to about 2019). General notes on the study: A discovery cohort of about a hundred patients, roughly 45 with Graves' ophthalmopathy and 57 with stable Graves' hyperthyroidism, was used to find distinguishing TCR V-J signatures. Prospective prediction of ophthalmopathy was tested in an independent validation cohort of about 19 hyperthyroidism patients and roughly 16 patients who later progressed to ophthalmopathy. The 90 to 100 discovery patients were randomly divided into training and test sets at a 7:3 ratio. The study also compared thyroid tissue and blood T-cell repertoires from more than 5 Graves' hyperthyroidism patients. After blood sampling, hyperthyroidism patients were treated with methimazole at a starting dose of 30 mg daily, and ophthalmopathy patients were treated with high-dose intravenous methylprednisolone. The paper describes TCR Vbeta CDR3 sequencing of 135 peripheral blood samples, made up of fewer than 50 ophthalmopathy patients, more than 70 hyperthyroidism patients and roughly 17 progressor patients.

Study-wide conclusions, independent of this receptor: In validation, the model predicted progression to ophthalmopathy a median of approximately 6.3 months before onset, with approximately 68% sensitivity and around 76% specificity. Most expanded thyroid clonotypes (frequency above 0.001) were also detected in blood, a finding suggesting that blood repertoires may reflect thyroid immune responses. Ophthalmopathy was separated from stable hyperthyroidism by a 13 V-J signature model, with 87.88% sensitivity and approximately 81% specificity obtained in cross-validation and 80%/75% obtained in testing. No statistical method was used to set the sample size in advance, and investigators knew the group allocation.

Trimming costs V 2 bases and J 4 bases, and their ends lie 9 bases apart. CDR1 and CDR2 are read off the germline V gene as SGHTS and YDEGEE. The CDR3 goes from the cysteine to the phenylalanine over 13 residues. Of all the DNA, just the CDR3 is kept, 39 bases in frame from base 1. TCR beta CDR3 regions were amplified from RNA transcripts. The first round of RT-PCR for the TCR CDR3 was performed with the HTBI primer set and the Qiagen OneStep RT-PCR kit. A second multiplex PCR round built the libraries, followed by size selection and purification. Sequencing of the libraries was done on an Illumina HiSeq2000 using paired-end 100 bp reads. As for the original processing: Raw data were processed with SOAPnuke, discarding reads with adapters, uncalled bases, mean Phred below 15, or no exact constant-primer or identifier match. High-quality paired reads were merged with COPE v1.2.5, and unique nucleotide sequences were defined as clonotypes. MiTCR v1.1 was used to align clonotypes to the IMGT TRBV, TRBD and TRBJ reference segments. Analysis was restricted to V-J combinations with a frequency above 0.0001, which covered 98% to 99.2% of repertoires. The TCS score was defined as F50 (clonal expansion) divided by E x V (chaos), with BLOSUM62-based TCRdist calculated between CDR3 peptides within each V-J. Welch's t-statistics and random forest reduced just over 500 V-J features to around 14, which were used in a naive Bayes classifier (R e1071). The Morisita-Horn index was used to measure how similar the thyroid and blood repertoires were. The raw public data were reprocessed by TCRdb itself: fastp quality trimming at Q25, MiXCR clonotype calling, in-frame beta chains only. CDR3 protein duplicates are merged, each entry listing the most common genes and DNA. Here the V and J calls rest on TCRdb's processing, not on the authors' analysis. This sample lists about 610,000 distinct CDR3 sequences; approximately 44% were detected once. Jointly, the top ten make up more than 7.5% of the sample.

This chain joins TRBV5-8 to TRBJ2-5, with the D segment identity uncertain. Material: peripheral blood or thyroid tissue (not recorded which). The receptor's source is a woman under 30 with Graves' hyperthyroidism. The DNA is TGTGCCAGCAGCTTCGGGCTAGGAGAGACCCAGTACTTC. It translates as CASSFGLGETQYF.